This record covers a single T cell receptor beta chain. Antigen unknown. The CDR3 runs 15 residues. The V and J ends lost 4 bases and 4 bases, in that order; junction bases with no gene match: 7. Germline loops: CDR1 SGHNT, CDR2 YYREEE (reference sequence). Then a second PCR, running roughly 6 to 12 cycles, was carried out with a sample-barcoded 5' primer and a J-beta primer mix. TCRdb itself ran the 5' RACE reads through MiXCR, one entry per CDR3 protein. The table has about a million distinct CDR3 sequences, roughly 50% seen once. This record belongs to a study of blood T cells in healthy people across ages. General observations from the study: Among T cells, TCR beta diversity per million cells dropped roughly linearly as age rose.

Donor samples were obtained from healthy Caucasian individuals from Russia, aged 6 to 90. The chain employs TRBV5-4 and TRBJ2-2; 7 bases are a match to TRBD2. The TCR originated in a man younger than 45 in good health. Input material: blood. The DNA of the CDR3 is TGTGCCAGCAGCCCCCTAGCGGAGATCACCGGGGAGCTGTTTTTT. Protein sequence: CASSPLAEITGELFF.